What follows describes a single TCR beta chain. Its target is not known. V lost 3 bases and J 3 bases, leaving 8 bases between the germline ends. The CDR3 consists of 13 residues. Per germline, CDR1 SEHNR and CDR2 FQNEAQ (reference sequence). This sample stems from a study of blood T cells in healthy people across ages. PCR was performed a second time for about 7 to 12 cycles using a sample-barcoded 5' primer and a J-beta primer mix. A single record per CDR3 protein comes from TCRdb applying MiXCR to the 5' RACE reads. The sample records some 1,000,000 distinct CDR3 sequences, under 30% being singletons. Overall study findings and caveats: Investigators viewed diversity estimates from one million T cells as underestimates, the study reported. What prevented conclusive comparison of naive and antigen-experienced cells was that PBMCs were unsorted.

The sample was also reused in another study, on T cells of mothers and their children. This second study says: Per child, around 2.9 million TCR beta CDR3 reads were obtained, against over 9 million per mother.

The origin of this receptor is a girl under 10 years old in good health. The genes are TRBV7-9 and TRBJ1-2, with D unclear. The sample consisted of blood. The CDR3 DNA reads as TGTGCCAGCAGCTTTACAACGGACTATGGCTACACCTTC. Protein: CASSFTTDYGYTF.